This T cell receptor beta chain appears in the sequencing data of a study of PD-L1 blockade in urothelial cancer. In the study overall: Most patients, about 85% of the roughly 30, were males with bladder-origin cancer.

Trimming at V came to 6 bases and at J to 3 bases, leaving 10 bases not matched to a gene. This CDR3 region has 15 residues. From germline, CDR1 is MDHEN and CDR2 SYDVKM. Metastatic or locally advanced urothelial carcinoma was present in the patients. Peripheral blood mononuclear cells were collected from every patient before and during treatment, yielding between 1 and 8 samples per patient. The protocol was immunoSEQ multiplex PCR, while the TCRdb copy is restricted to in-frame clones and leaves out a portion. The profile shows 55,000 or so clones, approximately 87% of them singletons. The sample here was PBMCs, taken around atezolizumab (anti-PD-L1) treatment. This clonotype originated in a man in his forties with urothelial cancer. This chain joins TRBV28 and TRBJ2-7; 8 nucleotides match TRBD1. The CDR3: CASSNKDRAFYEQYF. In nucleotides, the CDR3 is TGTGCCAGCAGCAACAAGGACAGGGCCTTCTACGAGCAGTACTTC.